This T cell receptor beta chain was found in a study of blood T cell repertoires in COVID-19. The table came from immunoSEQ multiplex PCR; TCRdb's copy has only in-frame clones and leaves some out. The sample consists of 230,000 or so clones, roughly four fifths of them appearing once. The sequenced sample consisted of peripheral blood. The sequence came from a woman older than 75 with COVID-19, enrolled during active disease.

The CDR3 nucleotides read TGTGCCAGCAGTTACTCGCGGGAATCCGGAAACACCATATATTTT. It yields the protein CASSYSRESGNTIYF. The chain is built from TRBV6-5 and TRBJ1-3; D remains ambiguous. The length of the CDR3 is 15 residues. V shed 0 bases and J shed 4 bases, with 10 bases lying between them. The germline V gene has CDR1 MNHEY and CDR2 SVGAGI.